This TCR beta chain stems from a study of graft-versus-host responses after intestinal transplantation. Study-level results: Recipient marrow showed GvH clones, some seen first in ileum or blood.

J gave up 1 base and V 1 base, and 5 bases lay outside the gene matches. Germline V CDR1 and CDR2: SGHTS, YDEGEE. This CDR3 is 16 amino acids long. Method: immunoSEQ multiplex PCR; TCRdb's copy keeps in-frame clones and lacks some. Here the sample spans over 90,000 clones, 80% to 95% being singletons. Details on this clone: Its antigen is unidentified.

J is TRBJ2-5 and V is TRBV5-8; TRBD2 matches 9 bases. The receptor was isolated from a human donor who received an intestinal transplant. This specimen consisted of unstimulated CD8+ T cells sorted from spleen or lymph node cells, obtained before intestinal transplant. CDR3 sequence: CASSLLGGGAQETQYF. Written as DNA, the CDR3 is TGTGCCAGCAGCTTGCTGGGCGGGGGGGCCCAAGAGACCCAGTACTTC.